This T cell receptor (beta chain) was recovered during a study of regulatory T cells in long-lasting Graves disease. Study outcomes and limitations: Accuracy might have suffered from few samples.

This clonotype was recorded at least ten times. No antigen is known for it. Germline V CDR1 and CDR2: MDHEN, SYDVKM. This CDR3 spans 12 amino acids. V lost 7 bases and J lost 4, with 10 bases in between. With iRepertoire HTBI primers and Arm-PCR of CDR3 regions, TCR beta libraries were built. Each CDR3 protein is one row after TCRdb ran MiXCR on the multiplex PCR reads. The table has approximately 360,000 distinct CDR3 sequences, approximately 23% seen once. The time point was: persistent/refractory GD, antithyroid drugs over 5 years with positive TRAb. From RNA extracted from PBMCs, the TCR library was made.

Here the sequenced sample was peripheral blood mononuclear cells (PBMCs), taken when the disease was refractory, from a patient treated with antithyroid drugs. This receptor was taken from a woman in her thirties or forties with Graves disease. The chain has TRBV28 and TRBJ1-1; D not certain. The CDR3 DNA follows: TGTGCCAGCACGGTTTGGGGCACTGAAGCTTTCTTT. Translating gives CASTVWGTEAFF.